The 5 T cell receptor beta chains below come from one sample, sequenced in a study of beta chain features in type 1 diabetes (dated by TCRdb to 2016 to 2019). Library prep was done by the immunoSEQ multiplex PCR assay. The entire amount of isolated RNA was reverse transcribed using the High Capacity cDNA Reverse Transcription Kit, so the sequenced TCRB transcripts were expressed ones. TCRdb took this table from immuneACCESS and kept in-frame rearrangements with V and J called. Such tables lack part of the clones; where checked against another copy, unresolved V genes explain under half of the gap, and the rest is unexplained. The sample table records around 330,000 clones; roughly 11% of these occur just once. The biggest ten clones account for around 0.015% of the sample. The sequenced sample consisted of naive CD4+ T cells from blood. Per the publication, the cell subset or site label means: true naive CD4+ T cells. The receptors here all came from a woman in her 30s in good health.

This clone showed up just a few times. The chain has TRBV10-3 and TRBJ2-2, with no clear D. Deletions cut 4 bases from V and 3 bases from J, with 12 bases between. CDR1 ENHRY and CDR2 SYGVKD come from the germline V gene. The CDR3 is 15 amino acids. CDR3 nucleotide sequence: TGTGCCATCAGTGCCCCAAAGTCGGACACCGGGGAGCTGTTTTTT. Translated: CAISAPKSDTGELFF.

This clone came up a few times. This chain connects TRBV28 to TRBJ1-2; the D gene is possibly TRBD1 (5 bases). CDR3 length: 14 amino acids. From germline, CDR1 is MDHEN and CDR2 SYDVKM. The germline V and J ends were trimmed by 5 bases and 3 bases, with 13 bases remaining between them. CDR3 nucleotide sequence: TGTGCCAGCAGTAAACAAGGGACTGACTATGGCTACACCTTC. Translation gives CASSKQGTDYGYTF.

This clone was observed a few times. The chain has TRBV25-1 and TRBJ2-2, with D possibly matching TRBD1 (5 bases). This CDR3 spans 14 amino acids. CDR1 MGHDK and CDR2 SYGVNS come from the germline V gene. V lost 1 base, J lost 7 bases, and 10 bases lay in between. The CDR3 protein is CASSELGDDGELFF. The CDR3 nucleotides are TGTGCCAGCAGTGAATTAGGGGATGACGGGGAGCTGTTTTTT.

A remark on this clone: Other DNA sequences in this specimen translate into the identical CDR3. V usage is TRBV7-9 and J usage is TRBJ2-7, with 7 bases that match TRBD1. V dropped 4 bases and J dropped 7; count of bases not matched to a gene: 1. The CDR3 covers 11 residues. Germline lookup yields CDR1 SEHNR and CDR2 FQNEAQ (reference sequence). The CDR3 protein is CASSSGGEQYF. CDR3 DNA sequence: TGTGCCAGCAGCTCAGGGGGTGAGCAGTACTTC.

This clone has just a few counts. The J gene is TRBJ2-7, the V gene TRBV7-9, with 7 positions matching TRBD2. V shed 5 bases, J shed 2 bases, and the junction held 6 bases outside the gene matches. This CDR3 is built from 14 residues. Germline V gene lookup returns CDR1 SEHNR and CDR2 FQNEAQ (reference sequence). The CDR3 spells CASSATSETYEQYF. As DNA, the CDR3 is TGTGCCAGCAGCGCTACTAGCGAGACCTACGAGCAGTACTTC. The variable domain in full, completed from reference TRBV7-9 and TRBJ2-7, reads DTGVSQNPRHKITKRGQNVTFRCDPISEHNRLYWYRQTLGQGPEFLTYFQNEAQLEKSRLLSDRFSAERPKGSFSTLEIQRTEQGDSAMYLCASSATSETYEQYFGPGTRLTVT.